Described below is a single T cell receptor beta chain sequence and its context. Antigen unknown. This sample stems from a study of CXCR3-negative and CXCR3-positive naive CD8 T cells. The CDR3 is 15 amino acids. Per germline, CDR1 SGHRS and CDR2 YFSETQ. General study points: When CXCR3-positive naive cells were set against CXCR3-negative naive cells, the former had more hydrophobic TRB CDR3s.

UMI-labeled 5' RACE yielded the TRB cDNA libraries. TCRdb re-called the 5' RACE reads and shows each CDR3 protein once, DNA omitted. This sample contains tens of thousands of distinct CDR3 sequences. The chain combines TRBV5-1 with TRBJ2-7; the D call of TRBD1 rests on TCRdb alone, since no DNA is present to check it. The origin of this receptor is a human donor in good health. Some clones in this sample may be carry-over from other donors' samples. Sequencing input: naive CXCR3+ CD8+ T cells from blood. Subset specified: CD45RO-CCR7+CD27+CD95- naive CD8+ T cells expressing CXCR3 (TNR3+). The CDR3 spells CASSLNQEGGGEQYF.